Below, 27 T cell receptor beta chains from the same sample are listed, as sequenced in a study of T cell responses to AZD1222 COVID-19 vaccine. TCRdb's table, derived via immunoSEQ multiplex PCR, lists solely in-frame clones and lacks some. The data contain about 82,000 clones, 70% to 90% of them singletons. The sample here was peripheral blood, taken 28 days after the second AZD1222 dose. Receptors were obtained from an adult who received the AZD1222 COVID-19 vaccine.

The rearrangement links TRBV7-2 to TRBJ2-5; D gene uncertain. The V and J ends lost 0 bases and 1 base respectively, with 3 bases between them. This CDR3 is 13 amino acids long. Germline V gives CDR1 SGHTA, CDR2 FQGNSA. The CDR3: CASSLARQETQYF. The CDR3 coding sequence is TGTGCCAGCAGCTTAGCCCGCCAAGAGACCCAGTACTTC.

The chain has TRBV7-2 and TRBJ1-5; D perhaps matches TRBD1 (5 bases). Germline values: CDR1 SGHTA, CDR2 FQGNSA. The CDR3 consists of 15 residues. Trimming left V 5 bases short and J 1 base short, with 12 bases between. The CDR3 coding sequence is TGTGCCAGCAGCCCAGATTGGGGCAGCAATCAGCCCCAGCATTTT. As protein: CASSPDWGSNQPQHF.

This chain connects TRBV10-3 to TRBJ1-1; weak D call: TRBD1 (5 bases). Per germline, CDR1 ENHRY and CDR2 SYGVKD. This CDR3 is 15 amino acids long. Between the trimmed V and J ends, which lost 0 bases and 1 base, there was a span of 9 bases. The DNA of the CDR3 is TGTGCCATCAGTGAGTCGGGGGTGGGGAACACTGAAGCTTTCTTT. Translation: CAISESGVGNTEAFF.

The chain employs TRBV12-5 and TRBJ2-2; TRBD2 agrees at 9 bases. The CDR3 contains 14 residues. V dropped 4 bases and J dropped 6; count of bases not matched to a gene: 3. CDR1 and CDR2 (germline): LGHNT, FRNRAP. CDR3 sequence: CASGSAGGAGELFF. CDR3 in DNA: TGTGCTAGTGGTTCCGCGGGGGGGGCCGGGGAGCTGTTTTTT.

This chain links TRBV27 with TRBJ2-1; D gene unclear. With 7 bases removed from V and 5 bases from J, the gap between germline ends came to 12 bases. This CDR3 has 13 residues. In germline, CDR1 is MNHEY, CDR2 SMNVEV (reference sequence). This chain's CDR3 is CASNYRNNNEQFF. CDR3 sequence (DNA): TGTGCCAGCAACTACCGAAATAACAATGAGCAGTTCTTC.

The chain's CDR3 is CASSPIGRTSGANVLTF. The CDR3 DNA is TGTGCCAGCAGTCCCATCGGACGGACCTCTGGGGCCAACGTCCTGACTTTC. V gene TRBV6-6 combines with J gene TRBJ2-6; D is ambiguous. The CDR3 runs to 17 residues. Looked up from germline, CDR1 is MNHNY and CDR2 is SVGAGI (reference sequence). V lost 5 bases to trimming and J lost 0 bases, with 14 bases between them.

Here the CDR3 reads CASSPDRAQPQHF. The CDR3 DNA reads as TGTGCCAGCAGTCCGGACAGGGCCCAGCCCCAGCATTTT. The chain employs TRBV5-4 and TRBJ1-5, with 8 bases fitting TRBD1. The germline gives CDR1 SGHNT, CDR2 YYREEE (reference sequence). V lost 5 bases to trimming and J lost 7 bases; unmatched junction nucleotides: 5. This CDR3 spans 13 amino acids.

The J gene is TRBJ1-6, the V gene TRBV9; D is unresolved. Deletions cut 1 base from V and 13 bases from J, with 18 bases between. From germline, CDR1 is SGDLS and CDR2 YYNGEE. CDR3 length equals 15 residues. CDR3 in amino acids: CASSVTPEADGPLHF. The CDR3 nucleotides are TGTGCCAGCAGCGTAACCCCTGAGGCGGATGGGCCCCTCCACTTT.

The chain uses TRBV7-8 and TRBJ2-7; D may match TRBD1 or TRBD2 (6 bases each). Per germline, CDR1 SGHVS and CDR2 FQNEAQ. The germline V and J ends were trimmed by 5 bases and 3 bases, with 14 bases remaining between them. The CDR3 has 14 amino acids. Here the CDR3 DNA reads TGTGCCAGCAGCCCGGGGGCGGCTGTCTACGAGCAGTACTTC. Protein product: CASSPGAAVYEQYF.

The rearrangement links TRBV7-9 to TRBJ2-1, with TRBD2 as a possible D gene (6 bases). Germline CDR1 and CDR2: SEHNR and FQNEAQ (reference sequence). Trimming shortened V by 5 bases and J by 4 bases, and 15 bases separated the two germline ends. The CDR3 extends over 15 amino acids. The CDR3 coding sequence is TGTGCCAGCAGCACGGAGCGGGTAAAGTACAATGAGCAGTTCTTC. It translates to CASSTERVKYNEQFF.

V and J are TRBV7-2 and TRBJ1-1; no clear D. Germline values: CDR1 SGHTA, CDR2 FQGNSA. The CDR3 sequence is 13 residues long. V was clipped by 4 bases and J by 1 base, with 7 bases between them. CDR3 residues: CASSYHGNTEAFF. The CDR3 bases are TGTGCCAGCAGCTACCATGGGAACACTGAAGCTTTCTTT.

By share of the sample, this clone is medium-sized (0.01 to 0.1%). The chain is built from TRBV29-1 and TRBJ1-1, with a tentative D call TRBD1 (5 bases). Between the trimmed V and J ends, which lost 3 bases and 3 bases, there was a span of 11 bases. Germline CDR1 SQVTM, CDR2 ANQGSEA. This CDR3 contains 13 residues. The CDR3 protein is CSVDMGLDTEAFF. The CDR3, as DNA: TGCAGCGTTGATATGGGGCTGGACACTGAAGCTTTCTTT. The variable domain in full, with the rest retrieved from reference TRBV29-1 and TRBJ1-1, is SAVISQKPSRDICQRGTSLTIQCQVDSQVTMMFWYRQQPGQSLTLIATANQGSEATYESGFVIDKFPISRPNLTFSTLTVSNMSPEDSSIYLCSVDMGLDTEAFFGQGTRLTVV.

V is TRBV7-2 and J is TRBJ2-5; 8 nucleotides line up with TRBD2. Germline loops: CDR1 SGHTA, CDR2 FQGNSA. Trimming cost V 6 bases and J 5 bases; bases outside gene matches: 11. This CDR3 is 15 amino acids long. The CDR3 loop reads CASSFSGSASETQYF. CDR3 bases: TGTGCCAGCAGTTTCAGCGGGAGTGCTTCCGAGACCCAGTACTTC.

V is TRBV27 and J is TRBJ2-7; D is uncertain. V dropped 7 bases and J dropped 7 bases, with 32 bases sitting between them. Germline loops: CDR1 MNHEY, CDR2 SMNVEV (reference sequence). The CDR3 length is 18 residues. CDR3 protein: CASTHRAPSSPKVREQYF. CDR3 coding DNA: TGTGCCAGCACTCACAGAGCCCCATCCAGCCCGAAAGTGCGGGAGCAGTACTTC.

CDR3 coding DNA: TGTGCCAGTAGCCCAGAGGCGGGAGGCACATTACACGATGAGCAGTTCTTC. Translated, it gives CASSPEAGGTLHDEQFF. The V and J genes are TRBV19 and TRBJ2-1; 8 nucleotides match TRBD2. Germline CDR1 reads LNHDA; CDR2 reads SQIVND (reference sequence). V lost 6 bases, J lost 8 bases, and 18 bases stayed unmatched. The CDR3 has 17 amino acids. The entire variable domain, with the rest obtained from reference TRBV19 and TRBJ2-1, is as follows: DGGITQSPKYLFRKEGQNVTLSCEQNLNHDAMYWYRQDPGQGLRLIYYSQIVNDFQKGDIAEGYSVSREKKESFPLTVTSAQKNPTAFYLCASSPEAGGTLHDEQFFGPGTRLTVL.

This CDR3 reads CASSQDRPGLADLYNEQFF. The CDR3 region has the DNA TGCGCCAGCAGCCAAGATCGTCCCGGACTAGCGGACCTTTACAATGAGCAGTTCTTC. V is TRBV4-1 and J is TRBJ2-1, with 10 bases identical to TRBD2. Germline CDR1 is MGHRA and CDR2 is YSYEKL. With 0 bases clipped from V and 4 bases from J, the junction kept 12 bases outside the gene matches. This CDR3 spans 19 amino acids.

V usage is TRBV19 and J usage is TRBJ2-5; no definite D call. Germline-derived CDR1 and CDR2 are LNHDA and SQIVND (reference sequence). Trimming cost V 3 bases and J 1 base, with 15 bases left between them. The CDR3 sequence is 16 residues long. DNA for the CDR3: TGTGCCAGTAGTATTGGCGCTATCGCACCCCAAGAGACCCAGTACTTC. Amino acid sequence: CASSIGAIAPQETQYF.

The rearrangement uses TRBV7-9 and TRBJ1-2; 7 nucleotides match TRBD1. CDR1 is SEHNR, CDR2 FQNEAQ, per germline (reference sequence). This CDR3 is built from 13 residues. The V and J ends lost 5 bases and 5 bases, in that order; junction bases with no gene match: 5. CDR3 amino acids: CASSLGGNYGYTF. The DNA of the CDR3 is TGTGCCAGCAGCCTAGGGGGCAATTATGGCTACACCTTC.

The chain employs TRBV19 and TRBJ2-3; the D gene is possibly TRBD2 (5 bases). Germline CDR1 LNHDA, CDR2 SQIVND (reference sequence). V gave up 6 bases and J gave up 3 bases, with 10 bases separating them. The CDR3 covers 13 residues. The DNA of the CDR3 is TGTGCCAGTAGGAAATCGGGGACAGATACGCAGTATTTT. Its protein is CASRKSGTDTQYF.

CDR3 residues: CASAAEMNTEAFF. Here the CDR3 DNA reads TGTGCCTCAGCGGCAGAGATGAACACTGAAGCTTTCTTT. This rearrangement joins TRBV19 to TRBJ1-1, with D uncertain. The V end was cut by 11 bases, the J end by 0 bases, with 13 bases between. The CDR3 has 13 amino acids. Germline loops: CDR1 LNHDA, CDR2 SQIVND (reference sequence).

The chain combines TRBV19 with TRBJ1-3; D call uncertain. Germline V gene lookup returns CDR1 LNHDA and CDR2 SQIVND (reference sequence). Trimming stripped 3 bases from V and 0 bases from J, with 9 bases between. The CDR3 sequence is 15 residues long. The DNA for the CDR3 is TGTGCCAGTAGTATCCAGGCCCCCTCTGGAAACACCATATATTTT. It specifies CASSIQAPSGNTIYF. Full variable domain (remainder filled in from reference TRBV19 and TRBJ1-3): DGGITQSPKYLFRKEGQNVTLSCEQNLNHDAMYWYRQDPGQGLRLIYYSQIVNDFQKGDIAEGYSVSREKKESFPLTVTSAQKNPTAFYLCASSIQAPSGNTIYFGEGSWLTVV.

This sequence joins TRBV19 and TRBJ2-1, with TRBD2 matching 11 bases. The CDR3 consists of 17 residues. CDR1 and CDR2 from the germline V gene are LNHDA and SQIVND (reference sequence). Germline trimming cut 6 bases from V and 8 bases from J; bases unmatched to any gene: 15. CDR3 in amino acids: CASRLAGGPRVRDEQFF. The CDR3 DNA follows: TGTGCCAGTAGATTAGCGGGAGGGCCGAGGGTGAGGGATGAGCAGTTCTTC.

The table lists this clone with a few counts. V gene TRBV9 combines with J gene TRBJ1-6; D ambiguous. Germline V gene sequence: CDR1 SGDLS, CDR2 YYNGEE. The germline V and J ends were trimmed by 3 bases and 5 bases, with 12 bases remaining between them. The CDR3 contains 15 residues. CDR3 DNA sequence: TGTGCCAGCAGCGCGCGCGCAGATAATAATTCACCCCTCCACTTT. It codes for CASSARADNNSPLHF.

The V call is TRBV6-5, the J call TRBJ1-1; D not certain. The V end was cut by 10 bases, the J end by 1 base, with 7 bases between. This CDR3 spans 11 amino acids. Germline CDR1 is MNHEY and CDR2 is SVGAGI. CDR3 amino acids: CAMTRNTEAFF. In nucleotides, the CDR3 is TGTGCCATGACAAGGAACACTGAAGCTTTCTTT.

This clone was seen only a few times. CDR3 loop: CAISSLNQPQHF. Written as DNA, the CDR3 is TGTGCCATCAGCTCGTTAAATCAGCCCCAGCATTTT. The genes are TRBV10-3 and TRBJ1-5; D gene uncertain. V was shortened by 6 bases and J by 4 bases, with 7 bases between the two germline ends. The CDR3 has 12 residues. CDR1 and CDR2 from the germline V gene are ENHRY and SYGVKD.

The J gene is TRBJ1-2, the V gene TRBV7-9; 12 bases fit TRBD1. V lost 5 bases and J lost 6; bases outside the gene matches: 13. Per the germline V gene, CDR1 is SEHNR and CDR2 is FQNEAQ (reference sequence). The CDR3 loop spans 17 amino acids. Here the CDR3 DNA reads TGTGCCAGCAGCCAAGCACCGAGGGGACAGGGGGCCAATGGCTACACCTTC. It codes for CASSQAPRGQGANGYTF.

J is TRBJ2-1 and V is TRBV19; 8 bases map to TRBD1. The CDR3 spans 16 residues. Trimming took 3 bases from V and 4 from J; bases not matched to a gene: 8. CDR1 is LNHDA, CDR2 SQIVND, per germline (reference sequence). The CDR3 loop reads CASSMQGALEYNEQFF. CDR3 DNA: TGTGCCAGTAGTATGCAGGGGGCCCTAGAGTACAATGAGCAGTTCTTC. Full variable domain (remainder filled in from reference TRBV19 and TRBJ2-1): DGGITQSPKYLFRKEGQNVTLSCEQNLNHDAMYWYRQDPGQGLRLIYYSQIVNDFQKGDIAEGYSVSREKKESFPLTVTSAQKNPTAFYLCASSMQGALEYNEQFFGPGTRLTVL.